The rows below give T cell receptor beta chains drawn from one sample of a study of cytomegalovirus exposure and HLA in healthy donors. Sequenced by immunoSEQ multiplex PCR; TCRdb stores in-frame clones only, minus some. The top ten hold 8.4% of the sample, which has 90,000 to 110,000 clones, roughly 67% seen once. Material: PBMCs. The receptors stem from a man in his forties in good health and CMV-seronegative. The conserved cysteine and the conserved F or W are not part of the CDR3 here. Fields, in order: CDR3 protein, J gene, V gene, clone size. Clone sizes are given selectively: once, few, many, or a class where the clone is expanded.

ATQRTGMNTEAF TRBJ1-1 TRBV10-3 -
ASSQETGLGGELF TRBJ2-2 TRBV27 -
ASSPGRDSRSYEQY TRBJ2-7 TRBV5-4 -
APMGAVTTYEQY TRBJ2-7 TRBV6-5 -
ASSPPSGGINSPLH TRBJ1-6 TRBV18 -
ASSEARLEAF TRBJ1-1 TRBV6-1 -
ASAAAGGLQETQY TRBJ2-5 TRBV5-4 -
ASSSAGGRNYEQY TRBJ2-7 TRBV7-9 -
ASSLSGTGNTEAF TRBJ1-1 TRBV27 -
ASSLAGGSTGELF TRBJ2-2 TRBV7-2 few
ASRDLAGATGELF TRBJ2-2 TRBV6-5 -
AISLGTSGGTDTQY TRBJ2-3 TRBV10-3 -
ASSPPGGSNQPQH TRBJ1-5 TRBV18 -
ASSYSNAGGTEAF TRBJ1-1 TRBV6-5 few
ASSSHPGQGPRKLF TRBJ1-4 TRBV7-9 once
ASSQGTAYYEQY TRBJ2-7 TRBV4-3 few
ASSLSPGQGRYGYT TRBJ1-2 TRBV5-5 -
ASSSRQGNEQY TRBJ2-7 TRBV7-2 -
ASSQDRGTGNTEAF TRBJ1-1 TRBV4-3 -
ASSPGWNTEAF TRBJ1-1 TRBV7-8 -
ASSTQGYEQY TRBJ2-7 TRBV18 -
TSSLDRNWYYEQY TRBJ2-7 TRBV5-6 -
ASSNGGVASDTQY TRBJ2-3 TRBV19 -
ASSIGLNTGELF TRBJ2-2 TRBV19 few
ASSEQDYNSPLH TRBJ1-6 TRBV6-1 -